These 2 T cell receptor beta chains came from one sample sequenced in a study of T cells after yellow fever vaccination. TCRdb itself ran the 5' RACE reads through MiXCR, one entry per CDR3 protein. Here the sample spans roughly 300,000 distinct CDR3 sequences, roughly 7% being singletons. The sequencing used PBMCs, collected about 49 days after the first yellow fever vaccination. These receptors all stem from a young man who received the YFV17D yellow fever vaccine.

This clonotype was detected many times. The chain links TRBV12-3 or TRBV12-4 to TRBJ2-2, with D maybe TRBD1 (6 bases). This CDR3 is 15 amino acids long. Trimming removed 2 bases from V and 5 bases from J, with 12 bases in between. CDR3 protein: CASSLPRGRTGELFF. CDR3 nucleotide sequence: TGTGCCAGCAGTTTACCCAGGGGTAGGACCGGGGAGCTGTTTTTT.

Only a few counts were recorded for this clonotype. V usage is TRBV5-1 and J usage is TRBJ1-2, with D maybe TRBD1 (5 bases). CDR1 and CDR2 from the germline V gene are SGHRS and YFSETQ. V was trimmed by 9 bases and J by 8 bases, leaving 29 bases between them. The CDR3 spans 16 residues. The CDR3 region has the DNA TGCGCCACGATAGGACACTTCTCCGGGACGCCGGGAGGCTACACCTTC. Protein sequence: CATIGHFSGTPGGYTF.